This T cell receptor beta chain was profiled in a study of shared clonotypes between healthy human individuals. On the study more broadly: CD4 naive and memory got three plates each, CD8 naive two, CD8 memory one.

Repertoires were generated with immunoSEQ multiplex PCR, while TCRdb's copy carries only in-frame clones and drops some. The sample holds some 320,000 clones, roughly 87% seen once. Broader study findings: The genetic and exposure-history diversity represented was limited by few donors. Sorted-subset sequencing was shown by rarefaction to be incomplete despite large depth.

Germline V gene sequence: CDR1 MNHEY, CDR2 SMNVEV (reference sequence). The V gene lost 1 base and the J gene lost 2 bases, with 6 bases spanning the gap. The CDR3 sequence is 14 residues long. Worth noting for this clone: The antigen is not known.

The gene calls are TRBV27 and TRBJ2-1; D is uncertain. This TCR was recovered from a man between 18 and 29 years old in good health. Sequencing used memory CD8+ T cells sorted from blood. Documented subset: CD45RO+ cells pooled with CCR7-negative TemRA cells. The CDR3 nucleotides read TGTGCCAGCAGTTTATTAGGCCCCTACAATGAGCAGTTCTTC. Translated, it gives CASSLLGPYNEQFF.